The present entry profiles one TCR beta chain with its context. The sample originates from a study of technical replicates of blood from a few donors. Here immunoSEQ multiplex PCR was the method, and the copy in TCRdb shows in-frame clones only, minus some. Of 95,000 to 100,000 clones in the sample, 96% were seen once. The source of this sequence is a human donor in good health. Sequenced material: T cells isolated from PBMCs.

CDR3 in DNA: TGTGCCAGCAGAGGGGTTGGACAGAGTAGGCAGTACTTC. Protein: CASRGVGQSRQYF. This sequence joins TRBV13 and TRBJ2-7; tentatively, D is TRBD1 (6 bases). CDR3 size: 13 residues. The germline CDR1 and CDR2 sequences are PRHDT and FYEKMQ (reference sequence). Trimming removed 6 bases from V and 9 bases from J, with 18 bases in between.